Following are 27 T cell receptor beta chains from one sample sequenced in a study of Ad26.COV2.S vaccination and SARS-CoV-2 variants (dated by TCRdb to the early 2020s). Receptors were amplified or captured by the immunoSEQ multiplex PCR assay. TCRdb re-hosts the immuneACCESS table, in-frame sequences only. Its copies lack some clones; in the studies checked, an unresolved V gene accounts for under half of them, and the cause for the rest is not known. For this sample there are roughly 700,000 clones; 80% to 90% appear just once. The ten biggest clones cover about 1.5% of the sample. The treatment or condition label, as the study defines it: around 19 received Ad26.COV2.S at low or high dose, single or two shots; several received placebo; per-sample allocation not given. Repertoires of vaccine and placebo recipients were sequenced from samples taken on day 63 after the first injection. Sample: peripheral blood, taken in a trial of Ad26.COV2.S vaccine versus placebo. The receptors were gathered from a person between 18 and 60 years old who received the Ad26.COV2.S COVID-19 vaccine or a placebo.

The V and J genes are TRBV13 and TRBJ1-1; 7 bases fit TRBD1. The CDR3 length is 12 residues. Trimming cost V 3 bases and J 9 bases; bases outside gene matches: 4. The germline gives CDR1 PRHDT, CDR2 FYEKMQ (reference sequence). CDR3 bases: TGTGCCAGCAGCTTCACGACAGGGAAAGCTTTCTTT. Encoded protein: CASSFTTGKAFF.

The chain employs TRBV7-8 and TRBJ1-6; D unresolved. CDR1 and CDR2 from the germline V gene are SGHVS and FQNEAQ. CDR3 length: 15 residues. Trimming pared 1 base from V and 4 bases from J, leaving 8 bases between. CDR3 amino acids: CASSLGQTYNSPLHF. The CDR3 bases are TGTGCCAGCAGCTTAGGGCAGACATATAATTCACCCCTCCACTTT.

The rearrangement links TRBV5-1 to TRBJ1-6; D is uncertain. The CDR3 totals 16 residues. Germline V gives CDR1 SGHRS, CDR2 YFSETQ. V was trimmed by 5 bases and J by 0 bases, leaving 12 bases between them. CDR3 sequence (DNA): TGCGCCAGCAGGGGAATGGCTAGCTCCTATAATTCACCCCTCCACTTT. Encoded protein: CASRGMASSYNSPLHF.

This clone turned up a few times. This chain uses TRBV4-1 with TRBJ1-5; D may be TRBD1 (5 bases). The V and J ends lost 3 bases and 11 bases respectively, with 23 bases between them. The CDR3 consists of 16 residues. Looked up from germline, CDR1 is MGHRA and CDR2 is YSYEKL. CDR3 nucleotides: TGCGCCAGCAGCCAGGAGGGGAAAATGGGTATCAGCGCCCAGCATTTT. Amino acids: CASSQEGKMGISAQHF.

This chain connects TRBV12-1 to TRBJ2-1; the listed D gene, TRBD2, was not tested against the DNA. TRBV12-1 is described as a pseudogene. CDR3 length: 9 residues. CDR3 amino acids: CASPFEQFF. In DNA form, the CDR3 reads TGTGCCAGCCCCTTTGAGCAGTTCTTC.

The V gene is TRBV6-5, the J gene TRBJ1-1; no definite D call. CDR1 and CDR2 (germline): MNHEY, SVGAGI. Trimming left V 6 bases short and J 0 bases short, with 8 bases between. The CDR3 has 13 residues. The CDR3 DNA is TGTGCCAGCAGGTTCGGAATGAACACTGAAGCTTTCTTT. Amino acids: CASRFGMNTEAFF.

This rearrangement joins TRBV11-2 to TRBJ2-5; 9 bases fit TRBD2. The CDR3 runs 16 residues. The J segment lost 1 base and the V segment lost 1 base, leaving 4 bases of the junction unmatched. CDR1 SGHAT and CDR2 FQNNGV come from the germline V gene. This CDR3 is CASSLVAGAFQETQYF. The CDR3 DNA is TGTGCCAGCAGCTTAGTAGCGGGGGCCTTCCAAGAGACCCAGTACTTC.

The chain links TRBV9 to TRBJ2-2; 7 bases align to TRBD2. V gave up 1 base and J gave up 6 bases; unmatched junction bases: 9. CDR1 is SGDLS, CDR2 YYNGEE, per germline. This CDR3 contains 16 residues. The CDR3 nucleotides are TGTGCCAGCAGCGTAAAACTAGCGAATCGGGCCGGGGAGCTGTTTTTT. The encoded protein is CASSVKLANRAGELFF. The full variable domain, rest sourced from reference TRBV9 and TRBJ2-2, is DSGVTQTPKHLITATGQRVTLRCSPRSGDLSVYWYQQSLDQGLQFLIQYYNGEERAKGNILERFSAQQFPDLHSELNLSSLELGDSALYFCASSVKLANRAGELFFGEGSRLTVL.

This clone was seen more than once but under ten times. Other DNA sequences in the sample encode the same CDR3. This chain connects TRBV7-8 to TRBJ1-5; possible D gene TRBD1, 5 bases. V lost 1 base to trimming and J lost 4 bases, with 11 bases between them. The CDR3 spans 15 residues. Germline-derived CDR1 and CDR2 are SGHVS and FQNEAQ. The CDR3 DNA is TGTGCCAGCAGCTTAGTCCGGGACGGTAATCAGCCCCAGCATTTT. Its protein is CASSLVRDGNQPQHF. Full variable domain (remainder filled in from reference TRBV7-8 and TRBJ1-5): GAGVSQSPRYKVAKRGQDVALRCDPISGHVSLFWYQQALGQGPEFLTYFQNEAQLDKSGLPSDRFFAERPEGSVSTLKIQRTQQEDSAVYLCASSLVRDGNQPQHFGDGTRLSIL.

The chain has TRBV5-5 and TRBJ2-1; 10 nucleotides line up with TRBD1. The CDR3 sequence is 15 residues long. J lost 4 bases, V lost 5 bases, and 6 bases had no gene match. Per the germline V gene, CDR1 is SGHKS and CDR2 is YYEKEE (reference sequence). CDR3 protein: CASSSPGQGYNEQFF. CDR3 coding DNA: TGTGCCAGCAGTTCACCGGGACAGGGGTACAATGAGCAGTTCTTC.

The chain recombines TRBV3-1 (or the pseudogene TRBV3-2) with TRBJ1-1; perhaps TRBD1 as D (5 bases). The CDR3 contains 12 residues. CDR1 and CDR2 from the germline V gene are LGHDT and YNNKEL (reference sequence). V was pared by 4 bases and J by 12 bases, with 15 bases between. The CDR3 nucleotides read TGTGCCAGCAGCCTCGGGCAGGGCGAAACTTTCTTT. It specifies CASSLGQGETFF.

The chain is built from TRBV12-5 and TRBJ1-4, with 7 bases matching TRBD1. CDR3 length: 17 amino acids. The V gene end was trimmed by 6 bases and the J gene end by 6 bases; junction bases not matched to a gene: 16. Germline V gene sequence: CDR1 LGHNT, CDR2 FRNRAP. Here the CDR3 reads CASGRGFGQGVDEKLFF. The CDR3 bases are TGTGCTAGTGGCCGTGGGTTCGGCCAGGGGGTAGATGAAAAACTGTTTTTT.

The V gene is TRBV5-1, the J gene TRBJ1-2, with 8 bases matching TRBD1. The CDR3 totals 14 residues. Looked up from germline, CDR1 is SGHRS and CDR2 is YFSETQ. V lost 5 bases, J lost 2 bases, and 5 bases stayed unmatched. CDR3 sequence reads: CASRITGGNYGYTF. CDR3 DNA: TGCGCCAGCAGGATTACAGGGGGGAACTATGGCTACACCTTC.

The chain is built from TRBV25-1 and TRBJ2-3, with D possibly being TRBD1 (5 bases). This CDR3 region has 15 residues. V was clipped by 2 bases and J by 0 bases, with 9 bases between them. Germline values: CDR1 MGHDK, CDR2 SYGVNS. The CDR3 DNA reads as TGTGCCAGCAGTGAAGACAGTACTAGCACAGATACGCAGTATTTT. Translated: CASSEDSTSTDTQYF.

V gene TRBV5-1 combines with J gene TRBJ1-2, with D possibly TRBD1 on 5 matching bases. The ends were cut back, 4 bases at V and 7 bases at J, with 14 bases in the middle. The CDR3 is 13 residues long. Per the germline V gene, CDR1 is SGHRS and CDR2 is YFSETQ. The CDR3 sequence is CASSATVLGGYTF. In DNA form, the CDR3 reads TGCGCCAGCAGCGCGACAGTCCTGGGTGGCTACACCTTC.

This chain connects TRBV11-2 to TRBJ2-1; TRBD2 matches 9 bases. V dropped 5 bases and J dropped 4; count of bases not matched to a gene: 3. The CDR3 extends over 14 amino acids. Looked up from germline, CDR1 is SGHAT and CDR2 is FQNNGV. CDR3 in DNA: TGTGCCAGCAGCCTAGCGGGAAGTTACAATGAGCAGTTCTTC. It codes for CASSLAGSYNEQFF.

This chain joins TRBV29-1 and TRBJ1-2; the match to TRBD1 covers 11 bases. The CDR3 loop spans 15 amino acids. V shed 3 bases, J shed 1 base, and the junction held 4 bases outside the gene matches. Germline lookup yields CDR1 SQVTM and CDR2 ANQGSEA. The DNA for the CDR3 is TGCAGCGTTGAGGACAGGGGGCTGATTAACTATGGCTACACCTTC. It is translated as CSVEDRGLINYGYTF.

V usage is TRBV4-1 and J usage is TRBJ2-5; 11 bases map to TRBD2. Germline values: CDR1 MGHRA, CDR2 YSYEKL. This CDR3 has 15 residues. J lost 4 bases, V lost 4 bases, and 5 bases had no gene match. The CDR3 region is CASSPRLAGTETQYF. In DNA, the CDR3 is TGCGCCAGCAGCCCCCGACTAGCGGGGACAGAGACCCAGTACTTC.

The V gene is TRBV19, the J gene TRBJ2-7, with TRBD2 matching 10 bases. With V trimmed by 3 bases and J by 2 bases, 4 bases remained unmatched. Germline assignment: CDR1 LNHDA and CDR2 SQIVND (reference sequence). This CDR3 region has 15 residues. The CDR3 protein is CASSIASGSAYEQYF. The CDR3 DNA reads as TGTGCCAGTAGTATCGCTAGCGGGAGCGCCTACGAGCAGTACTTC.

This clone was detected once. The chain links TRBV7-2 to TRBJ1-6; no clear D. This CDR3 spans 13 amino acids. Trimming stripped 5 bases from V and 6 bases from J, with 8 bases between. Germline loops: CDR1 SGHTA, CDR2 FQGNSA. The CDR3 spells CASSEVRNSPLHF. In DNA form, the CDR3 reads TGTGCCAGCAGCGAGGTTCGTAATTCACCCCTCCACTTT. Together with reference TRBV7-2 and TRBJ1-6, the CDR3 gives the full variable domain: GAGVSQSPSNKVTEKGKDVELRCDPISGHTALYWYRQSLGQGLEFLIYFQGNSAPDKSGLPSDRFSAERTGGSVSTLTIQRTQQEDSAVYLCASSEVRNSPLHFGNGTRLTVT.

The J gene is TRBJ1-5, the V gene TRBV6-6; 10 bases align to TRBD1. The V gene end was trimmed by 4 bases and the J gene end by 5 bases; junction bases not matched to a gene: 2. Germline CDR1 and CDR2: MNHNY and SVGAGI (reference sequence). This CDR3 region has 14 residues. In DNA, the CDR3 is TGTGCCAGCAGTTGGACAGGGGGAGATCAGCCCCAGCATTTT. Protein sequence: CASSWTGGDQPQHF.

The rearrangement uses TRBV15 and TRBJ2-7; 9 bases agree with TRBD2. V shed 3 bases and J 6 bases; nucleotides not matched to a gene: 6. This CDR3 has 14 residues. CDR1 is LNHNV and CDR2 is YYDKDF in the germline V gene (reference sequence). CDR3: CATSSSGSEIEQYF. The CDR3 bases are TGTGCCACCAGCAGTAGCGGGAGTGAGATCGAGCAGTACTTC.

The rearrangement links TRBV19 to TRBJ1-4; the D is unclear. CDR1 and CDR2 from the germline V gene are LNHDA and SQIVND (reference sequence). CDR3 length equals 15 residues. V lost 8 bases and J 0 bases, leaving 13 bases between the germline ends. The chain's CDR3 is CASAPPEATNEKLFF. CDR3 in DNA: TGTGCCAGTGCCCCGCCTGAGGCAACTAATGAAAAACTGTTTTTT.

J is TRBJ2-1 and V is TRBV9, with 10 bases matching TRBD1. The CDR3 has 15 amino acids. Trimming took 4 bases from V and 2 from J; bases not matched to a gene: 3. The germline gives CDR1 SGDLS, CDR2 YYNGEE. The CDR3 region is CASSRQGAAYNEQFF. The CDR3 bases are TGTGCCAGCAGCCGACAGGGGGCGGCCTACAATGAGCAGTTCTTC.

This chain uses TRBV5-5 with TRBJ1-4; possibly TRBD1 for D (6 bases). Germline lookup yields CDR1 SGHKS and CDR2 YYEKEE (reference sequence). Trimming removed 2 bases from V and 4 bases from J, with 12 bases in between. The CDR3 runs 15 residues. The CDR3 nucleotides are TGTGCCAGCAGCTTATTGCAGGGGTTTAATGAAAAACTGTTTTTT. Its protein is CASSLLQGFNEKLFF.

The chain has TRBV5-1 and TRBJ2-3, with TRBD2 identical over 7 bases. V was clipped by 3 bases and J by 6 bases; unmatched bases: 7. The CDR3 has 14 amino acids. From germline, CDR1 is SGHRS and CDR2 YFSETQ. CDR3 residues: CASSYGTIRDTQYF. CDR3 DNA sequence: TGCGCCAGCAGCTATGGGACTATCCGGGATACGCAGTATTTT.

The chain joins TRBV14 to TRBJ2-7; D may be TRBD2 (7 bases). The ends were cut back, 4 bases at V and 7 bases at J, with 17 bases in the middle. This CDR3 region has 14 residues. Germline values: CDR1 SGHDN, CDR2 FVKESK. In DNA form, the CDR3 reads TGTGCCAGCAGCCCGGGGGGCAGATTCCAGGAGCAGTACTTC. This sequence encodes CASSPGGRFQEQYF.